The rows below give T cell receptor beta chains drawn from one sample of a study of vaccination and CD4 T cells after COVID-19. TCRdb reprocessed the PCR reads with MiXCR, giving one entry per CDR3 protein. The sample has tens of thousands of distinct CDR3 sequences, around two fifths seen once; the top ten hold roughly 30%. Antigen specificity for these receptors is unknown. The sequencing here drew on CD4+ T cells from blood, cultured in vitro, taken about 7 months after SARS-CoV-2 vaccination. These receptor sequences come from a human donor who had recovered from COVID-19. Each CDR3 is given with its conserved first and last residue. The order of the fields is D gene, clone size, V gene, J gene, CDR3 DNA, CDR3 protein. A D gene is named only where the DNA matches it firmly. Rows give clone size only sometimes, using once, few, many, or a class for an expanded clone.

d_call: .
clone_size: .
v_call: TRBV30
j_call: TRBJ2-7
cdr3_nt: TGTGCCTGGAGGTTAACGGCCGAGCAGTACTTC
cdr3_aa: CAWRLTAEQYF

d_call: TRBD2
clone_size: few
v_call: TRBV2
j_call: TRBJ2-3
cdr3_nt: TGTGCCAGCAGTACTAGCGGGGGGGCAGATACGCAGTATTTT
cdr3_aa: CASSTSGGADTQYF

d_call: .
clone_size: .
v_call: TRBV7-2
j_call: TRBJ1-1
cdr3_nt: TGTGCCAGCAGCCTCGAAAGGGACACTGAAGCTTTCTTT
cdr3_aa: CASSLERDTEAFF

d_call: .
clone_size: once
v_call: TRBV5-1
j_call: TRBJ2-7
cdr3_nt: TGCGCCAGCAGGCATCCGGAACAGGGTTCCTACGAGCAGTACTTC
cdr3_aa: CASRHPEQGSYEQYF

d_call: .
clone_size: .
v_call: TRBV4-1
j_call: TRBJ2-3
cdr3_nt: TGCGCCAGCAGCCAAATGGTCTGGGCAGATACGCAGTATTTT
cdr3_aa: CASSQMVWADTQYF

d_call: .
clone_size: few
v_call: TRBV20-1
j_call: TRBJ1-2
cdr3_nt: TGCAGTGCTGATCCCGGGCAGAACTATGGCTACACCTTC
cdr3_aa: CSADPGQNYGYTF

d_call: .
clone_size: few
v_call: TRBV6-2/TRBV6-3
j_call: TRBJ1-2
cdr3_nt: TGTGCCAGCAGCTCTCGAGGAGGGCCCTTGGCGGGCTACACCTTC
cdr3_aa: CASSSRGGPLAGYTF

d_call: .
clone_size: .
v_call: TRBV6-4
j_call: TRBJ1-2
cdr3_nt: TGTGCCAGCAGTGAGGGAAGGGGCTATGGCTACACCTTC
cdr3_aa: CASSEGRGYGYTF

d_call: TRBD2
clone_size: .
v_call: TRBV11-1
j_call: TRBJ2-7
cdr3_nt: TGTGCCAGCAGCCCTCTGGGACTAGCGGGAGGCAGACAGTACTTC
cdr3_aa: CASSPLGLAGGRQYF

d_call: .
clone_size: few
v_call: TRBV7-2
j_call: TRBJ2-7
cdr3_nt: TGTGCCAGCGGTCAAGGCCGGCCCAGGAACTTC
cdr3_aa: CASGQGRPRNF

d_call: .
clone_size: .
v_call: TRBV27
j_call: TRBJ2-3
cdr3_nt: TGTGCCAGCAGTTCTACCACTAGCACAGATACGCAGTATTTT
cdr3_aa: CASSSTTSTDTQYF

d_call: .
clone_size: .
v_call: TRBV4-2
j_call: TRBJ2-3
cdr3_nt: TGTGCCAGCAGCCAAGAAACAGATACGCAGTATTTT
cdr3_aa: CASSQETDTQYF

d_call: TRBD2
clone_size: .
v_call: TRBV5-5
j_call: TRBJ2-3
cdr3_nt: TGTGCCAGCAGCCTGGTCGGCGGGGGAGGAGATACGCAGTATTTT
cdr3_aa: CASSLVGGGGDTQYF

d_call: .
clone_size: few
v_call: TRBV7-6
j_call: TRBJ2-1
cdr3_nt: TGTGCTAGCAGCTTATCAGCGTTGGATGAGCAGTTCTTC
cdr3_aa: CASSLSALDEQFF

d_call: TRBD2
clone_size: few
v_call: TRBV20-1
j_call: TRBJ2-3
cdr3_nt: TGCAGTGCTACAAGACTAGCGCAGACTAGCACAGATACGCAGTATTTT
cdr3_aa: CSATRLAQTSTDTQYF

d_call: .
clone_size: .
v_call: TRBV14
j_call: TRBJ2-1
cdr3_nt: TGTGCCAGCAGGACACTAGGGGCCTACAATGAGCAGTTCTTC
cdr3_aa: CASRTLGAYNEQFF

d_call: .
clone_size: .
v_call: TRBV20-1
j_call: TRBJ1-1
cdr3_nt: TGCAGTGCTAGTAGGGGTCCTATGAACACTGAAGCTTTCTTT
cdr3_aa: CSASRGPMNTEAFF

d_call: TRBD1
clone_size: once
v_call: TRBV6-5
j_call: TRBJ1-3
cdr3_nt: TGTGCCAGCAGTTACTCAGGGGGCGGCGGAAACACCATATATTTT
cdr3_aa: CASSYSGGGGNTIYF

d_call: .
clone_size: .
v_call: TRBV15
j_call: TRBJ2-7
cdr3_nt: TGTGCCACCAGCAGAGATCCCGGGTACGAGCAGTACTTC
cdr3_aa: CATSRDPGYEQYF

d_call: .
clone_size: .
v_call: TRBV2
j_call: TRBJ1-6
cdr3_nt: TGTGCCAGCAGTGAACACGCTGGTACTCAATCACCCCTCCACTTT
cdr3_aa: CASSEHAGTQSPLHF

d_call: .
clone_size: .
v_call: TRBV20-1
j_call: TRBJ1-5
cdr3_nt: TGCAGTGCTAGAGGGAGGGCGGGGGGCGCCCGGAGTAATCAGCCCCAGCATTTT
cdr3_aa: CSARGRAGGARSNQPQHF

d_call: TRBD1
clone_size: few
v_call: TRBV6-2/TRBV6-3
j_call: TRBJ1-2
cdr3_nt: TGTGCCAGCAGTGACGGATCGGGACAGGGATCATATGGCTACACCTTC
cdr3_aa: CASSDGSGQGSYGYTF

d_call: .
clone_size: .
v_call: TRBV20-1
j_call: TRBJ1-6
cdr3_nt: TGCAGTGCTAGAGATAGAATTAATAATTCACCCCTCCACTTT
cdr3_aa: CSARDRINNSPLHF

d_call: .
clone_size: few
v_call: TRBV7-9
j_call: TRBJ2-3
cdr3_nt: TGTGCCAGCAGCCCCAGGGCCTCCACAGATACGCAGTATTTT
cdr3_aa: CASSPRASTDTQYF

d_call: .
clone_size: few
v_call: TRBV7-9
j_call: TRBJ1-6
cdr3_nt: TGTGCCAGCAGCCCCGACCGCCCACTTAATTCACCCCTCCACTTT
cdr3_aa: CASSPDRPLNSPLHF

d_call: .
clone_size: .
v_call: TRBV20-1
j_call: TRBJ1-6
cdr3_nt: TGCAGCAGTCGGAGCTCCTATAATTCACCCCTCCACTTT
cdr3_aa: CSSRSSYNSPLHF

d_call: .
clone_size: medium-sized
v_call: TRBV24-1
j_call: TRBJ2-5
cdr3_nt: TGTGCCACCAGTGATCCCGGACGGGGTCAAGAGACCCAGTACTTC
cdr3_aa: CATSDPGRGQETQYF

d_call: .
clone_size: .
v_call: TRBV11-3
j_call: TRBJ1-1
cdr3_nt: TGTGCCAGCAGCTTAATAATTGGCACTGAAGCTTTCTTT
cdr3_aa: CASSLIIGTEAFF

d_call: .
clone_size: .
v_call: TRBV20-1
j_call: TRBJ1-6
cdr3_nt: TGCAGTGCTAGATCCTTCACGGCCTATAATTCACCCCTCCACTTT
cdr3_aa: CSARSFTAYNSPLHF

d_call: .
clone_size: few
v_call: TRBV20-1
j_call: TRBJ2-1
cdr3_nt: TGCAGTGCTAGATACCGCCGGGACCCGCTTTTTGGTGAGCAGTTCTTC
cdr3_aa: CSARYRRDPLFGEQFF

d_call: .
clone_size: .
v_call: TRBV6-2/TRBV6-3
j_call: TRBJ1-1
cdr3_nt: TGTGCCAGCAGTTACCGGTTTGGGGAAGCTTTCTTT
cdr3_aa: CASSYRFGEAFF

d_call: TRBD1
clone_size: few
v_call: TRBV6-5
j_call: TRBJ1-1
cdr3_nt: TGTGCCAGCAGTTCCGGGACAGGGGGCACTGAAGCTTTCTTT
cdr3_aa: CASSSGTGGTEAFF

d_call: TRBD2
clone_size: .
v_call: TRBV20-1
j_call: TRBJ2-3
cdr3_nt: TGCAGTGCTTCTAGCGGGGGGGTAGATACGCAGTATTTT
cdr3_aa: CSASSGGVDTQYF

d_call: TRBD1
clone_size: .
v_call: TRBV5-1
j_call: TRBJ1-2
cdr3_nt: TGCGCCAGTACCCTAGGGGGCGCTTACTATGGCTACACCTTC
cdr3_aa: CASTLGGAYYGYTF

d_call: .
clone_size: .
v_call: TRBV7-2
j_call: TRBJ1-6
cdr3_nt: TGTGCCAGCAGCTTAATCTTTGATTCACCCCTCCACTTT
cdr3_aa: CASSLIFDSPLHF

d_call: .
clone_size: many
v_call: TRBV20-1
j_call: TRBJ2-7
cdr3_nt: TGCAGTGCTCTCAGGGTTAGGGGGGCCTACTCCTACGAGCAGTACTTC
cdr3_aa: CSALRVRGAYSYEQYF

d_call: TRBD2
clone_size: .
v_call: TRBV6-1
j_call: TRBJ2-5
cdr3_nt: TGTGCCAGCAGTCCTACTAGCGGGAGGCAGACCCAGTACTTC
cdr3_aa: CASSPTSGRQTQYF

d_call: .
clone_size: .
v_call: TRBV27
j_call: TRBJ2-3
cdr3_nt: TGTGCCAGCAGTTTAGCGGGGATTCGAGATACGCAGTATTTT
cdr3_aa: CASSLAGIRDTQYF

d_call: .
clone_size: .
v_call: TRBV6-1
j_call: TRBJ1-2
cdr3_nt: TGTGCCAGCGCACCAAGTGACTATGGCTACACCTTC
cdr3_aa: CASAPSDYGYTF

d_call: .
clone_size: .
v_call: TRBV10-3
j_call: TRBJ1-2
cdr3_nt: TGTGCCATCAGTGAGCGACCTCACGGCTATGGCTACACCTTC
cdr3_aa: CAISERPHGYGYTF

d_call: TRBD2
clone_size: .
v_call: TRBV24-1
j_call: TRBJ2-1
cdr3_nt: TGTGCCACCAGTGATGCTAGCGGGGGCGACTACAATGAGCAGTTCTTC
cdr3_aa: CATSDASGGDYNEQFF

d_call: TRBD1
clone_size: .
v_call: TRBV6-5
j_call: TRBJ2-7
cdr3_nt: TGTGCCAGCAGTTACTCGGGACAGGGCGGTCCCGAGCAGTACTTC
cdr3_aa: CASSYSGQGGPEQYF

d_call: .
clone_size: .
v_call: TRBV20-1
j_call: TRBJ1-1
cdr3_nt: TGCAGTGCTAGCAGACAGGTTCGGGACACTGAAGCTTTCTTT
cdr3_aa: CSASRQVRDTEAFF

d_call: .
clone_size: few
v_call: TRBV7-9
j_call: TRBJ1-2
cdr3_nt: TGTGCCAGCAGCTTAGTGGCGGGGGCGGATGGCTACACCTTC
cdr3_aa: CASSLVAGADGYTF

d_call: .
clone_size: .
v_call: TRBV28
j_call: TRBJ1-2
cdr3_nt: TGTGCCAGCAGTTACCCGACAGCAGGCTATGGCTACACCTTC
cdr3_aa: CASSYPTAGYGYTF

d_call: TRBD1
clone_size: .
v_call: TRBV15
j_call: TRBJ2-3
cdr3_nt: TGTGCCACCAGCGCATTATGGACAGGGACTAGCACAGATACGCAGTATTTT
cdr3_aa: CATSALWTGTSTDTQYF

d_call: .
clone_size: once
v_call: TRBV7-6
j_call: TRBJ2-7
cdr3_nt: TGTGCCAGCAGCAAAGGGACATTCGCCTACGAGCAGTACTTC
cdr3_aa: CASSKGTFAYEQYF

d_call: TRBD2
clone_size: few
v_call: TRBV20-1
j_call: TRBJ2-7
cdr3_nt: TGCAGTGCTAGCGGGACTAGCGGGAGCTCCTACGAGCAGTACTTC
cdr3_aa: CSASGTSGSSYEQYF

d_call: TRBD1
clone_size: .
v_call: TRBV7-3
j_call: TRBJ2-2
cdr3_nt: TGTGCCAGCAGCCAGACAGGGGGCGGTCCCGGGGAGCTGTTTTTT
cdr3_aa: CASSQTGGGPGELFF

d_call: .
clone_size: .
v_call: TRBV6-1
j_call: TRBJ1-5
cdr3_nt: TGTGCCAGCAGTCCGACGACGACCAACGAAGATCAGCCCCAGCATTTT
cdr3_aa: CASSPTTTNEDQPQHF

d_call: .
clone_size: once
v_call: TRBV7-9
j_call: TRBJ2-1
cdr3_nt: TGTGCCAGCGCATTGGTCCCCAGGGGGCAGTTCTTC
cdr3_aa: CASALVPRGQFF

d_call: .
clone_size: .
v_call: TRBV6-5
j_call: TRBJ2-5
cdr3_nt: TGTGCCAGCAGTTACCCACCTGGACAGAGACAAGAGACCCAGTACTTC
cdr3_aa: CASSYPPGQRQETQYF

d_call: TRBD2
clone_size: few
v_call: TRBV6-1
j_call: TRBJ2-3
cdr3_nt: TGTGCCAGCAGCGAGCGGGGGGATACGCAGTATTTT
cdr3_aa: CASSERGDTQYF

d_call: TRBD2
clone_size: few
v_call: TRBV20-1
j_call: TRBJ2-1
cdr3_nt: TGCAGTGCCACCTCACCTACTAGCGGCCACTTAGGAGGTGAGCAGTTCTTC
cdr3_aa: CSATSPTSGHLGGEQFF

d_call: TRBD1
clone_size: few
v_call: TRBV7-3
j_call: TRBJ2-6
cdr3_nt: TGTGCCAGCTCCCCGGACAGGGGCACATATTCTGGGGCCAACGTCCTGACTTTC
cdr3_aa: CASSPDRGTYSGANVLTF

d_call: TRBD1
clone_size: once
v_call: TRBV19
j_call: TRBJ2-2
cdr3_nt: TGTGCCAGTACTACCGGGACAGGGGGAACCGGGGAGCTGTTTTTT
cdr3_aa: CASTTGTGGTGELFF

d_call: TRBD1
clone_size: .
v_call: TRBV5-4
j_call: TRBJ2-7
cdr3_nt: TGTGCCAGCAGCACCCAGGGACAGGGTGGCGAGCAGTACTTC
cdr3_aa: CASSTQGQGGEQYF

d_call: .
clone_size: .
v_call: TRBV7-2
j_call: TRBJ1-3
cdr3_nt: TGTGCCAGCAGCTTAGACAGACAGTCCTCCGACATATATTTT
cdr3_aa: CASSLDRQSSDIYF

d_call: TRBD1
clone_size: .
v_call: TRBV6-5
j_call: TRBJ2-6
cdr3_nt: TGTGCCAGCAGTTACGCGGGACAGGGTAACCCTGGGGCCAACGTCCTGACTTTC
cdr3_aa: CASSYAGQGNPGANVLTF

d_call: .
clone_size: few
v_call: TRBV7-2
j_call: TRBJ1-6
cdr3_nt: TGTGCCAGCAGCTTAGGGCGGACAGCCAATAATTCACCCCTCCACTTT
cdr3_aa: CASSLGRTANNSPLHF